A selection of T cell receptor beta chains follows, all from one sample in a study of blood T cells in healthy people across ages. In TCRdb, the 5' RACE reads were re-called with MiXCR into one record per CDR3 protein. The data show 1.5 million to 2 million distinct CDR3 sequences, roughly 28% seen once. The sample consisted of blood. These receptor sequences come from a woman aged 25 to 39 in good health. CDR3s include the opening cysteine and the closing phenylalanine or tryptophan. A D gene is named only where the DNA matches it firmly. Some rows mark clone size as missing; the rest say once, few, many or name a class of expanded clone.

v_gene: TRBV20-1; j_gene: TRBJ2-7; abundance: -; d_gene: -; CDR3nt: TGCAGTGCTAGACACCATTCGGGACCCTACGAGCAGTACTTC; CDR3aa: CSARHHSGPYEQYF
v_gene: TRBV20-1; j_gene: TRBJ1-1; abundance: few; d_gene: -; CDR3nt: TGCAGTGCTTTACGGGACCGGGACACTGAAGCTTTCTTT; CDR3aa: CSALRDRDTEAFF
v_gene: TRBV7-9; j_gene: TRBJ2-3; abundance: -; d_gene: -; CDR3nt: TGTGCCAGCAGCTTATTAGTCCCAGATACGCAGTATTTT; CDR3aa: CASSLLVPDTQYF
v_gene: TRBV27; j_gene: TRBJ1-2; abundance: few; d_gene: -; CDR3nt: TGTGCCAGCAGTCCCCGGAACCCCAATGGCTACACCTTC; CDR3aa: CASSPRNPNGYTF
v_gene: TRBV5-1; j_gene: TRBJ1-1; abundance: -; d_gene: -; CDR3nt: TGCGCCAGCAGCTTGGGACACACCCCGGACGCTGAAGCTTTCTTT; CDR3aa: CASSLGHTPDAEAFF
v_gene: TRBV20-1; j_gene: TRBJ1-4; abundance: -; d_gene: -; CDR3nt: TGCATGGCGTGGGGGGGAACCAATGAAAAACTGTTTTTT; CDR3aa: CMAWGGTNEKLFF
v_gene: TRBV20-1; j_gene: TRBJ2-7; abundance: many; d_gene: -; CDR3nt: TGCAGTGTCGGATACTCCTACGAGCAGTACTTC; CDR3aa: CSVGYSYEQYF
v_gene: TRBV20-1; j_gene: TRBJ2-7; abundance: few; d_gene: -; CDR3nt: TGCAGTGCTAGAGAAATAGGGACCCGCTACGAGCAGTACTTC; CDR3aa: CSAREIGTRYEQYF
v_gene: TRBV5-6; j_gene: TRBJ2-2; abundance: -; d_gene: -; CDR3nt: TGTGCCAGCAGCTTTCGGGGAGTGAGCGGGGAGCTGTTTTTT; CDR3aa: CASSFRGVSGELFF
v_gene: TRBV4-1; j_gene: TRBJ1-1; abundance: many; d_gene: -; CDR3nt: TGCGCCAGCAGCCAGGGGATAAGAAACACTGAAGCTTTCTTT; CDR3aa: CASSQGIRNTEAFF
v_gene: TRBV7-8; j_gene: TRBJ1-1; abundance: -; d_gene: -; CDR3nt: TGTGCCAGCAGCATACAGACAGGCATGAACACTGAAGCTTTCTTT; CDR3aa: CASSIQTGMNTEAFF
v_gene: TRBV6-2/TRBV6-3; j_gene: TRBJ2-7; abundance: few; d_gene: TRBD1; CDR3nt: TGTGCCAGCAGTTATGGACAGGGGGGATCCGAGCAGTACTTC; CDR3aa: CASSYGQGGSEQYF
v_gene: TRBV7-2; j_gene: TRBJ2-7; abundance: once; d_gene: -; CDR3nt: TGTGCCAGCAGCCGCCAGGGCAGGGGCCCCAATACGGAGCAGTACTTC; CDR3aa: CASSRQGRGPNTEQYF
v_gene: TRBV12-3/TRBV12-4; j_gene: TRBJ2-5; abundance: -; d_gene: -; CDR3nt: TGTGCCAGCAGGAGCCTTGTCCAAGAGACCCAGTACTTC; CDR3aa: CASRSLVQETQYF
v_gene: TRBV20-1; j_gene: TRBJ2-7; abundance: -; d_gene: -; CDR3nt: TGCAGTGCTAGATCACAGACGGGACGGTCCTACGAGCAGTACTTC; CDR3aa: CSARSQTGRSYEQYF
v_gene: TRBV28; j_gene: TRBJ1-5; abundance: -; d_gene: -; CDR3nt: TGTGCCAGCAGCGAGCAGGTGGGGGGGAGTCAGCCCCAGCATTTT; CDR3aa: CASSEQVGGSQPQHF
v_gene: TRBV7-2; j_gene: TRBJ1-3; abundance: -; d_gene: -; CDR3nt: TGTGCCAGCAGCGCTAACAAGGGAAACACCATATATTTT; CDR3aa: CASSANKGNTIYF
v_gene: TRBV5-1; j_gene: TRBJ1-1; abundance: -; d_gene: -; CDR3nt: TGCGCCAGCAGAAGAGGGGCCCAGGAAACCTCTGAAGCTTTCTTT; CDR3aa: CASRRGAQETSEAFF
v_gene: TRBV6-2/TRBV6-3; j_gene: TRBJ2-7; abundance: -; d_gene: TRBD2; CDR3nt: TGTGCCAGCAGTTACCCCACTAGCGGGGGACCCTACGAGCAGTACTTC; CDR3aa: CASSYPTSGGPYEQYF
v_gene: TRBV19; j_gene: TRBJ1-5; abundance: -; d_gene: -; CDR3nt: TGTGCCAGTACTAATCCGGGACTCCAACTCTATCAGCCCCAGCATTTT; CDR3aa: CASTNPGLQLYQPQHF
v_gene: TRBV5-4; j_gene: TRBJ2-3; abundance: -; d_gene: TRBD2; CDR3nt: TGTGCCAGCAGCAGCACCGGGACTAATTCGATAGATACGCAGTATTTT; CDR3aa: CASSSTGTNSIDTQYF
v_gene: TRBV19; j_gene: TRBJ1-5; abundance: few; d_gene: TRBD1; CDR3nt: TGTGCCAGTAGTATTCGTGACCGGGACAGGGGCCAGCCCCAGCATTTT; CDR3aa: CASSIRDRDRGQPQHF
v_gene: TRBV7-6; j_gene: TRBJ2-1; abundance: -; d_gene: TRBD2; CDR3nt: TGTGCCAGCACCCTGCGGGGGGCGGATTTCGTGGGCGAGCAGTTCTTC; CDR3aa: CASTLRGADFVGEQFF
v_gene: TRBV29-1; j_gene: TRBJ1-2; abundance: many; d_gene: TRBD1; CDR3nt: TGCAGCGTTGGGACAGGGGGATTCCTTGGCTACACCTTC; CDR3aa: CSVGTGGFLGYTF
v_gene: TRBV2; j_gene: TRBJ1-5; abundance: -; d_gene: TRBD1; CDR3nt: TGTGCCAGCAGTGAAAACAGGGGACTAAATCAGCCCCAGCATTTT; CDR3aa: CASSENRGLNQPQHF
v_gene: TRBV12-3/TRBV12-4; j_gene: TRBJ2-7; abundance: many; d_gene: TRBD2; CDR3nt: TGTGCCAGCAGTACCACCCCCGGGACTAGAACCCCATACGAGCAGTACTTC; CDR3aa: CASSTTPGTRTPYEQYF
v_gene: TRBV7-3; j_gene: TRBJ2-3; abundance: once; d_gene: TRBD2; CDR3nt: TGTGCCAGCAGCCGACTAGCGGGGACCTCCGATACGCAGTATTTT; CDR3aa: CASSRLAGTSDTQYF
v_gene: TRBV12-3/TRBV12-4; j_gene: TRBJ1-2; abundance: few; d_gene: TRBD1; CDR3nt: TGTGCCAGCAGTCCCCAGATGACAGGGGAAGGCTACACCTTC; CDR3aa: CASSPQMTGEGYTF
v_gene: TRBV29-1; j_gene: TRBJ1-2; abundance: -; d_gene: TRBD1; CDR3nt: TGCAGCGTTGACGGGACAGGAGTCTATGGCTACACCTTC; CDR3aa: CSVDGTGVYGYTF
v_gene: TRBV11-2; j_gene: TRBJ1-3; abundance: -; d_gene: -; CDR3nt: TGTGCCAGCAGCTTGAACAGGGCGTCTGGAAACACCATATATTTT; CDR3aa: CASSLNRASGNTIYF
v_gene: TRBV3-1; j_gene: TRBJ1-2; abundance: -; d_gene: -; CDR3nt: TGTGCCAGCAGCCAAGATATGGATGGCTACACCTTC; CDR3aa: CASSQDMDGYTF